The next 20 T cell receptor beta chains were all read from a single sample in a study of shared clonotypes between healthy human individuals. Here immunoSEQ multiplex PCR was the method, and the copy in TCRdb shows in-frame clones only, minus some. The sample consists of under 2,000,000 clones, around 96% of them appearing once. Terminally differentiated effector memory CD45RA+ cells were left out of the naive CD8 fraction, which was CD45RO-negative and positively selected for CCR7. What was sequenced was naive CD8+ T cells sorted from blood. The receptors come from a man aged 18 to 29 in good health.

Comments on this clone: Other DNA sequences within the sample encode an identical CDR3. V is TRBV9 and J is TRBJ2-3; 7 nucleotides align to TRBD2. Unmatched junction bases numbered 0, after V lost 2 bases and J lost 0 bases. There are 14 residues in the CDR3. CDR1 and CDR2 from the germline V gene are SGDLS and YYNGEE. The CDR3 protein is CASSVSGSTDTQYF. CDR3 in DNA: TGTGCCAGCAGCGTTAGCGGGAGCACAGATACGCAGTATTTT.

The V and J genes are TRBV7-9 and TRBJ2-6; perhaps TRBD2 as D (6 bases). CDR3 length: 15 residues. Trimming removed 3 bases from V and 2 bases from J, with 8 bases in between. CDR1 is SEHNR and CDR2 is FQNEAQ in the germline V gene (reference sequence). Here the CDR3 DNA reads TGTGCCAGCAGCTTTTCGGGGGCTGGGGCCAACGTCCTGACTTTC. Translated: CASSFSGAGANVLTF.

The rearrangement joins TRBV5-1 to TRBJ2-5; TRBD2 matches at 8 bases. Germline CDR1 reads SGHRS; CDR2 reads YFSETQ. With V trimmed by 7 bases and J by 5 bases, 7 bases remained unmatched. The CDR3 loop spans 13 amino acids. The CDR3 DNA reads TGCGCCAGCGAAGCGGGGGACACGGAGACCCAGTACTTC. Translated, it gives CASEAGDTETQYF.

The V call is TRBV5-7, the J call TRBJ1-3, with a possible D match to TRBD1 (6 bases). TRBV5-7 is designated an ORF whose function remains uncertain. The V and J ends lost 4 bases and 0 bases respectively, with 14 bases between them. The CDR3 consists of 16 residues. The CDR3 region is CASSTSQGSSGNTIYF. Here the CDR3 DNA reads TGTGCCAGCAGCACCTCACAGGGCTCCTCTGGAAACACCATATATTTT.

The genes are TRBV23-1 and TRBJ1-5; no definite D call. TRBV23-1 is an ORF, with its function uncertain. This CDR3 region has 12 residues. The V end lost 0 bases, the J end lost 10 bases, and 7 bases lay between the germline ends. The CDR3 coding sequence is TGCGCCAGCAGTCAATCGAGGGAACCCCAGCATTTT. Translated, it gives CASSQSREPQHF.

This chain's CDR3 is CASSYPNRSHNQPQHF. The CDR3 region has the DNA TGTGCCAGCAGCTACCCGAACAGGAGTCACAATCAGCCCCAGCATTTT. The V and J genes are TRBV21-1 and TRBJ1-5; the table's D gene call, TRBD1, was not cross checked with the DNA. TRBV21-1 is noted as a pseudogene. This CDR3 comprises 16 residues.

The V call is TRBV6-6, the J call TRBJ2-1; D perhaps matches TRBD2 (6 bases). CDR3 length: 16 amino acids. Deletions cut 0 bases from V and 0 bases from J, with 9 bases between. CDR1 MNHNY and CDR2 SVGAGI come from the germline V gene (reference sequence). In DNA form, the CDR3 reads TGTGCCAGCAGTTACTCCACGGGGGTCTCCTACAATGAGCAGTTCTTC. The encoded protein is CASSYSTGVSYNEQFF.

This clone was recorded once. V is TRBV27 and J is TRBJ2-1; 7 positions agree with TRBD2. With V trimmed by 5 bases and J by 5 bases, 15 bases remained unmatched. This CDR3 is built from 17 residues. The V gene's germline CDR1 is MNHEY and CDR2 SMNVEV (reference sequence). CDR3 nucleotide sequence: TGTGCCAGCAGTGCACTTACCCCTAGCGGAAAAGACAATGAGCAGTTCTTC. This codes for CASSALTPSGKDNEQFF.

The chain employs TRBV19 and TRBJ2-3; D is ambiguous. This CDR3 contains 13 residues. The V gene's germline CDR1 is LNHDA and CDR2 SQIVND (reference sequence). V was clipped by 8 bases and J by 5 bases, with 14 bases between them. CDR3 amino acids: CASSSVFVDTQYF. DNA of the CDR3: TGTGCCAGTTCAAGTGTTTTTGTAGATACGCAGTATTTT.

This clone is a singleton in its sample. The chain employs TRBV9 and TRBJ2-3; D is possibly TRBD1 (5 bases). V was shortened by 0 bases and J by 2 bases, with 10 bases between the two germline ends. Germline CDR1 and CDR2: SGDLS and YYNGEE. The CDR3 is 15 residues long. The CDR3, as DNA: TGTGCCAGCAGCGTAGAATTGACAGACACAGATACGCAGTATTTT. It codes for CASSVELTDTDTQYF.

A word on this clone: The sample holds other DNA sequences that translate to the same CDR3. The chain couples TRBV9 to TRBJ1-2; tentatively, D is TRBD1 (5 bases). The CDR3 sequence is 13 residues long. V lost 0 bases and J lost 4, with 7 bases in between. Germline CDR1 reads SGDLS; CDR2 reads YYNGEE. CDR3 residues: CASSVGQTYGYTF. The CDR3 DNA follows: TGTGCCAGCAGCGTAGGACAGACCTATGGCTACACCTTC.

The sample holds one count of this clone. The V call is TRBV28, the J call TRBJ1-6; unclear D gene. Trimming took 7 bases from V and 5 from J, leaving 9 bases between them. Germline V gives CDR1 MDHEN, CDR2 SYDVKM. CDR3 length: 13 residues. Here the CDR3 reads CASTRDHNSPLHF. The CDR3 nucleotides read TGTGCCAGCACCCGGGATCATAATTCACCCCTCCACTTT.

This clone appeared a few times. The sample has other DNA sequences that encode this CDR3 too. The chain employs TRBV19 and TRBJ2-7; D is perhaps TRBD1 (6 bases). The CDR3 runs to 12 residues. The germline V and J ends were trimmed by 6 bases and 1 base, with 7 bases remaining between them. The V gene's germline CDR1 is LNHDA and CDR2 SQIVND (reference sequence). The CDR3 DNA reads TGTGCCAGTAGCGACAGGTCCTACGAGCAGTACTTC. Amino acids: CASSDRSYEQYF.

The genes are TRBV5-6 and TRBJ2-1; TRBD2 agrees at 12 bases. Germline assignment: CDR1 SGHDT and CDR2 YYEEEE. The CDR3 contains 16 residues. V lost 1 base and J lost 8; bases outside the gene matches: 7. In nucleotides, the CDR3 is TGTGCCAGCAGCTTGCCGAGCCTAGCGGGAGGGTATGAGCAGTTCTTC. This translates into CASSLPSLAGGYEQFF.

The chain joins TRBV19 to TRBJ2-5; TRBD2 aligns across 9 bases. The J segment lost 5 bases and the V segment lost 3 bases, leaving 7 bases of the junction unmatched. The CDR3 is 15 amino acids. CDR1 and CDR2 (germline): LNHDA, SQIVND (reference sequence). The CDR3 coding sequence is TGTGCCAGTAGTATGGGCGGGGGGGCCGTTGAGACCCAGTACTTC. Translation gives CASSMGGGAVETQYF.

This clone is a singleton in its sample. CDR3 sequence: CASSQHRGRNEQYF. The CDR3, as DNA: TGCGCCAGCAGCCAGCATAGGGGACGGAACGAGCAGTACTTC. The rearrangement joins TRBV4-3 to TRBJ2-7; D may correspond to TRBD1 or TRBD2 (5 bases each). V lost 3 bases, J lost 5 bases, and 14 bases lay in between. The CDR3 covers 14 residues. CDR1 and CDR2 (germline): LGHNA, YSLEER.

The chain uses TRBV7-9 and TRBJ2-5; D is possibly TRBD2 (7 bases). Trimming took 7 bases from V and 2 from J, leaving 20 bases between them. Germline V gene data show CDR1 as SEHNR and CDR2 as FQNEAQ (reference sequence). CDR3 size: 16 residues. The CDR3 protein is CASIHNLGGLQETQYF. In DNA form, the CDR3 reads TGTGCCAGCATCCACAACCTCGGGGGGCTTCAAGAGACCCAGTACTTC.

The rearrangement joins TRBV21-1 to TRBJ1-5. TRBV21-1 is a recognized pseudogene. The CDR3 runs 14 residues. CDR3 coding DNA: TGTGCCAGCAGCACCCCAGCCTTAAGTCAGCCCCAGCATTTT. Residues: CASSTPALSQPQHF.

This clone was recorded a few times. The rearrangement uses TRBV2 and TRBJ1-2, with 7 bases lining up with TRBD1. The CDR3 runs 15 residues. V shed 7 bases and J 3 bases; nucleotides not matched to a gene: 11. Germline-derived CDR1 and CDR2 are SNHLY and FYNNEI. The chain's CDR3 is CASIRGGQAHYGYTF. The DNA for the CDR3 is TGTGCCAGCATCAGGGGTGGACAGGCCCACTATGGCTACACCTTC. Full variable domain (outside the CDR3, taken from reference TRBV2 and TRBJ1-2): EPEVTQTPSHQVTQMGQEVILRCVPISNHLYFYWYRQILGQKVEFLVSFYNNEISEKSEIFDDQFSVERPDGSNFTLKIRSTKLEDSAMYFCASIRGGQAHYGYTFGSGTRLTVV.

V is TRBV27 and J is TRBJ2-7; tentatively, D is TRBD1 (6 bases). This CDR3 region has 16 residues. The V and J ends lost 7 bases and 4 bases respectively, with 23 bases between them. CDR1 is MNHEY and CDR2 is SMNVEV in the germline V gene (reference sequence). This chain's CDR3 is CASNPWTVPPFYEQYF. In nucleotides, the CDR3 is TGTGCCAGCAACCCCTGGACAGTTCCCCCTTTTTACGAGCAGTACTTC.